Presented here are 13 T cell receptor beta chains from one specimen sequenced in a study of blood T cell repertoires in COVID-19 (TCRdb year 2020). The library was built by means of the immunoSEQ multiplex PCR assay. TCRdb mirrors the immuneACCESS table, restricted to in-frame sequences. Some clones are absent from its copies; in checked studies, under half trace to an unresolved V gene, and the reason for the others is unknown. The sample data list a few hundred thousand clones, and roughly 80% of these were observed just once. Of the sample, 4.2% is held by the ten largest clones. The sequenced sample consisted of peripheral blood. These receptors came from a man in his sixties with acute or convalescent COVID-19.

V and J are TRBV7-2 and TRBJ2-7; tentatively, D is TRBD1 (6 bases). The CDR3 length is 12 residues. Per germline, CDR1 SGHTA and CDR2 FQGNSA. Trimming removed 5 bases at V and 4 bases at J, with 9 bases between. DNA for the CDR3: TGTGCCAGCAGCGCCCAGGGGTACGAGCAGTACTTC. It is translated as CASSAQGYEQYF.

The chain couples TRBV5-8 to TRBJ1-2, with D possibly being TRBD1 (5 bases). The CDR3 has 15 residues. Deletions cut 0 bases from V and 3 bases from J, with 12 bases between. The germline gives CDR1 SGHTS, CDR2 YDEGEE. CDR3 nucleotides: TGTGCCAGCAGCTTGGCGGGGGAGTCTTACTATGGCTACACCTTC. Translated, it gives CASSLAGESYYGYTF.

This sequence joins TRBV11-2 and TRBJ2-6; 12 bases are a match to TRBD1. The germline CDR1 and CDR2 sequences are SGHAT and FQNNGV. This CDR3 contains 17 residues. V lost 10 bases to trimming and J lost 6 bases; unmatched junction nucleotides: 13. CDR3 nucleotide sequence: TGTGCCATCCTTGGGACAGGGGGCGAGAAGAAGGCCAACGTCCTGACTTTC. This gives the protein CAILGTGGEKKANVLTF.

The genes are TRBV6-5 and TRBJ2-2; D not resolved. This CDR3 is 15 amino acids long. Germline CDR1 MNHEY, CDR2 SVGAGI. Deletions cut 10 bases from V and 6 bases from J, with 21 bases between. Here the CDR3 reads CATKDFFDGSGELFF. CDR3 nucleotide sequence: TGTGCCACCAAAGACTTTTTCGATGGCTCCGGGGAGCTGTTTTTT.

This chain uses TRBV4-1 with TRBJ2-4, with 10 bases fitting TRBD1. Trimming at V came to 4 bases and at J to 3 bases, leaving 6 bases not matched to a gene. The germline V gene has CDR1 MGHRA and CDR2 YSYEKL. CDR3 length: 16 residues. CDR3 sequence reads: CASSRGTGVLKNIQYF. For the CDR3, the DNA is TGCGCCAGCAGCCGAGGGACAGGGGTTCTCAAAAACATTCAGTACTTC.

The rearrangement uses TRBV5-1 and TRBJ2-5; TRBD2 matches 10 bases. The ends lost 4 bases at V and 2 bases at J; junction bases unmatched: 8. Germline CDR1 and CDR2: SGHRS and YFSETQ. There are 16 residues in the CDR3. The CDR3 DNA reads TGCGCCAGCAGCCTCGGACTAGCGGCCTCTCAAGAGACCCAGTACTTC. It encodes CASSLGLAASQETQYF.

This rearrangement joins TRBV2 to TRBJ2-3; D is undetermined. The V and J ends lost 6 bases and 5 bases respectively, with 6 bases between them. Germline-derived CDR1 and CDR2 are SNHLY and FYNNEI. The CDR3 consists of 11 residues. Written as DNA, the CDR3 is TGTGCCAGCAGGGAGAGAGATACGCAGTATTTT. Amino acids: CASRERDTQYF.

This CDR3 is CASSSTSGLYNEQFF. The CDR3, as DNA: TGTGCCAGCAGCTCGACTAGCGGGCTTTACAATGAGCAGTTCTTC. The V and J genes are TRBV11-2 and TRBJ2-1; 10 bases agree with TRBD2. The CDR3 totals 15 residues. The V gene end was trimmed by 4 bases and the J gene end by 4 bases; junction bases not matched to a gene: 4. Germline V lookup: CDR1 SGHAT, CDR2 FQNNGV.

The rearrangement uses TRBV30 and TRBJ1-2; D is uncertain. This CDR3 has 12 residues. Per germline, CDR1 GTSNPN and CDR2 SVGIG (reference sequence). With 5 bases removed from V and 11 bases from J, the gap between germline ends came to 18 bases. CDR3 in DNA: TGTGCCTGGGGAAAAGGCCCCGGGGTTTACACCTTC. This translates into CAWGKGPGVYTF.

This clone came up a few times. The V call is TRBV3-1 (or the pseudogene TRBV3-2), the J call TRBJ2-1, with TRBD2 identical over 10 bases. The CDR3 extends over 17 amino acids. The germline gives CDR1 LGHDT, CDR2 YNNKEL (reference sequence). Trimming removed 4 bases from V and 8 bases from J; junction bases left unmatched: 14. DNA of the CDR3: TGTGCCAGCAGCCCCCCCCTGGGAAGCGGGGGGGCTTATGAGCAGTTCTTC. It specifies CASSPPLGSGGAYEQFF.

CDR3 sequence reads: CASSATGVGEKLFF. Here the CDR3 DNA reads TGTGCCAGCTCAGCGACAGGGGTTGGTGAAAAACTGTTTTTT. V and J are TRBV18 and TRBJ1-4, with 8 nucleotides matching TRBD1. The germline gives CDR1 KGHSH, CDR2 LQKENI. The CDR3 covers 14 residues. Losses at the gene ends were 5 bases for V and 7 bases for J; bases not matched to a gene: 6.

Here the CDR3 reads CASSPQRDDNEQFF. Here the CDR3 DNA reads TGTGCCAGCTCACCACAGCGGGATGACAATGAGCAGTTCTTC. This chain links TRBV18 with TRBJ2-1; TRBD2 matches 7 bases. The CDR3 runs 14 residues. After removal of 1 base from V and 5 bases from J, the junction contained 2 bases not matched to a gene. The V gene's germline CDR1 is KGHSH and CDR2 LQKENI.

This clone has a single count. V and J are TRBV6-5 and TRBJ2-7, with TRBD1 matching over 9 bases. This CDR3 is built from 13 residues. Germline CDR1 and CDR2: MNHEY and SVGAGI. The V gene end was trimmed by 6 bases and the J gene end by 4 bases; junction bases not matched to a gene: 4. This chain's CDR3 is CASRRDREYEQYF. The CDR3 DNA follows: TGTGCCAGCAGGCGGGACAGGGAGTACGAGCAGTACTTC.